This T cell receptor beta chain was obtained from a study of cytomegalovirus exposure and HLA in healthy donors. Study-level findings and limits: Rare TCR sequences dominated, though some public TCRs recurred in many donors. As a later analysis revealed, the rate of TCR association differed by HLA locus, with DRB1 most and HLA-C fewest. Other equally common chains were less clonally expanded than HLA-associated TCR beta chains, a later analysis showed.

On this clone itself: The antigen remains undetermined.

PCR primers comprised 60 Vbeta and 13 Jbeta primers. Method: immunoSEQ multiplex PCR; TCRdb's copy keeps in-frame clones and lacks some. This table has hundreds of thousands of clones, roughly 80% appearing once. The germline CDR1 and CDR2 sequences are SGDLS and YYNGEE. The CDR3 is 18 amino acids. Trimming took off 4 bases at V and 0 bases at J, with 19 bases between the two ends. Each donor was nominally healthy when sampled (though unrecorded immune exposures were likely). The clonotype comes from a girl aged 2 to 10 in good health and CMV-seronegative. This chain joins TRBV9 and TRBJ1-4; D remains ambiguous. Sequenced input: PBMCs. DNA of the CDR3: TGTGCCAGCAGCCTCCGGGATCCAGCCTACACAACTAATGAAAAACTGTTTTTT. Amino acid sequence: CASSLRDPAYTTNEKLFF. Full variable domain (rest looked up from reference TRBV9 and TRBJ1-4): DSGVTQTPKHLITATGQRVTLRCSPRSGDLSVYWYQQSLDQGLQFLIQYYNGEERAKGNILERFSAQQFPDLHSELNLSSLELGDSALYFCASSLRDPAYTTNEKLFFGSGTQLSVL.